One and the same sample provided the 21 T cell receptor beta chains below, sequenced in a study of Tregs in tolerant kidney transplant recipients. Sequenced by immunoSEQ multiplex PCR; TCRdb stores in-frame clones only, minus some. The profile shows 200,000 to 300,000 clones, 80% to 85% of them singletons. Material for sequencing was CD4+ T cells from blood. The receptors were sampled from a human donor in good health.

CDR3 residues: CAISLGAEGDTQYF. The CDR3 DNA reads TGTGCCATCAGCCTTGGGGCCGAGGGAGATACGCAGTATTTT. The chain carries TRBV10-3 and TRBJ2-3; possibly TRBD1 or TRBD2 for D (5 bases each). V dropped 6 bases and J dropped 5 bases, with 15 bases sitting between them. Germline lookup yields CDR1 ENHRY and CDR2 SYGVKD. The CDR3 runs to 14 residues.

The V gene is TRBV5-4, the J gene TRBJ2-2; no definite D call. From germline, CDR1 is SGHNT and CDR2 YYREEE (reference sequence). This CDR3 region has 18 residues. The V and J ends lost 5 bases and 5 bases respectively, with 25 bases between them. This chain's CDR3 is CASSSRSVGPTRTGELFF. CDR3 DNA: TGTGCCAGCAGTTCTCGGTCGGTTGGGCCGACCCGAACCGGGGAGCTGTTTTTT.

This chain links TRBV7-9 with TRBJ1-5; tentative D call: TRBD1 (5 bases). V lost 1 base to trimming and J lost 0 bases, with 10 bases between them. This CDR3 is built from 16 residues. Germline V gene data show CDR1 as SEHNR and CDR2 as FQNEAQ (reference sequence). CDR3 region: CASSLDLGTSNQPQHF. As DNA, the CDR3 is TGTGCCAGCAGCTTAGATCTAGGGACTAGCAATCAGCCCCAGCATTTT.

The rearrangement uses TRBV9 and TRBJ1-1, with 10 bases that match TRBD1. The V segment lost 4 bases and the J segment 6 bases; nucleotides outside the gene matches: 12. CDR1 is SGDLS and CDR2 is YYNGEE in the germline V gene. This CDR3 spans 16 amino acids. The CDR3 DNA is TGTGCCAGCAGCTCAAGGGGACAGGGGAGAGGCGCTGAAGCTTTCTTT. It yields the protein CASSSRGQGRGAEAFF.

The CDR3 sequence: CATSRDRGANTEAFF. The CDR3 DNA sequence: TGTGCCACCAGCAGGGACAGGGGGGCGAACACTGAAGCTTTCTTT. The V call is TRBV15, the J call TRBJ1-1, with 10 bases aligning to TRBD1. This CDR3 comprises 15 residues. The V segment lost 3 bases and the J segment 1 base; nucleotides outside the gene matches: 2. CDR1 is LNHNV and CDR2 is YYDKDF in the germline V gene (reference sequence).

The chain uses TRBV5-1 and TRBJ2-2; tentative D call: TRBD2 (6 bases). The germline CDR1 and CDR2 sequences are SGHRS and YFSETQ. The V and J ends lost 2 bases and 0 bases respectively, with 8 bases between them. The CDR3 length is 15 residues. CDR3 nucleotide sequence: TGCGCCAGCAGCTTCGGGGGATCGAACACCGGGGAGCTGTTTTTT. It specifies CASSFGGSNTGELFF.

The chain uses TRBV5-1 and TRBJ2-7; a weak D match, TRBD1 (6 bases). V shed 7 bases and J shed 3 bases, with 17 bases lying between them. Per germline, CDR1 SGHRS and CDR2 YFSETQ. The CDR3 is 14 amino acids. The CDR3 DNA is TGCGCCAGCGGCCAACAAGGGGGTGACTACGAGCAGTACTTC. Translating it yields CASGQQGGDYEQYF.

This clone was seen only once. Sequence at one end of the junction differs from germline and may be a read error. The chain uses TRBV7-2 and TRBJ2-1; 10 nucleotides match TRBD2. The CDR3 sequence is 15 residues long. Germline CDR1 and CDR2: SGHTA and FQGNSA. This chain's CDR3 is CASRLAGGTYNEQFF. The CDR3 DNA sequence: TGTGCCAGCAGGTTAGCGGGAGGAACCTACAATGAGCAGTTCTTC.

The chain joins TRBV15 to TRBJ1-1; TRBD1 might be the D (6 bases). Between the trimmed V and J ends, which lost 3 bases and 1 base, there was a span of 9 bases. Germline CDR1 LNHNV, CDR2 YYDKDF (reference sequence). The CDR3 is 14 amino acids. The DNA of the CDR3 is TGTGCCACCAGCAGTTACAGGGCGAACACTGAAGCTTTCTTT. Its translation: CATSSYRANTEAFF.

The chain links TRBV5-1 to TRBJ1-4; 9 positions match TRBD1. Trimming removed 4 bases from V and 0 bases from J; junction bases left unmatched: 7. The germline V gene has CDR1 SGHRS and CDR2 YFSETQ. The CDR3 runs to 17 residues. The CDR3 loop reads CASSTGTGFSTNEKLFF. For the CDR3, the DNA is TGCGCCAGCAGCACCGGGACAGGGTTCTCAACTAATGAAAAACTGTTTTTT. Based on the CDR3 plus reference TRBV5-1 and TRBJ1-4, the full variable domain is KAGVTQTPRYLIKTRGQQVTLSCSPISGHRSVSWYQQTPGQGLQFLFEYFSETQRNKGNFPGRFSGRQFSNSRSEMNVSTLELGDSALYLCASSTGTGFSTNEKLFFGSGTQLSVL.

The V call is TRBV19, the J call TRBJ2-2; D remains unclear. V lost 7 bases to trimming and J lost 3 bases, with 12 bases between them. Germline loops: CDR1 LNHDA, CDR2 SQIVND (reference sequence). This CDR3 has 14 residues. For the CDR3, the DNA is TGTGCCAGTATGGTCCGGCCCCACACCGGGGAGCTGTTTTTT. It yields the protein CASMVRPHTGELFF.

The genes are TRBV2 and TRBJ2-2; D may match TRBD1 or TRBD2 (6 bases each). Trimming stripped 7 bases from V and 8 bases from J, with 20 bases between. Germline V CDR1 and CDR2: SNHLY, FYNNEI. This CDR3 is built from 15 residues. The CDR3 here is CASISGDSRAGELFF. CDR3 DNA sequence: TGTGCCAGCATTTCAGGGGACTCACGGGCGGGGGAGCTGTTTTTT. Full variable domain (remainder filled in from reference TRBV2 and TRBJ2-2): EPEVTQTPSHQVTQMGQEVILRCVPISNHLYFYWYRQILGQKVEFLVSFYNNEISEKSEIFDDQFSVERPDGSNFTLKIRSTKLEDSAMYFCASISGDSRAGELFFGEGSRLTVL.

This chain joins TRBV2 and TRBJ1-5; D not resolved. The CDR3 runs to 15 residues. The germline V gene has CDR1 SNHLY and CDR2 FYNNEI. V lost 5 bases and J 0 bases, leaving 11 bases between the germline ends. For the CDR3, the DNA is TGTGCCAGCAGTATGTGGGATAATAGCAATCAGCCCCAGCATTTT. Its translation is CASSMWDNSNQPQHF.

The V call is TRBV5-6, the J call TRBJ1-1; no definite D call. The CDR3 has 11 amino acids. Trimming stripped 3 bases from V and 5 bases from J, with 5 bases between. Germline loops: CDR1 SGHDT, CDR2 YYEEEE. As DNA, the CDR3 is TGTGCCAGCAGCTGGAGAACTGAAGCTTTCTTT. Translation gives CASSWRTEAFF. The whole variable domain, filled in from reference TRBV5-6 and TRBJ1-1, reads DAGVTQSPTHLIKTRGQQVTLRCSPKSGHDTVSWYQQALGQGPQFIFQYYEEEERQRGNFPDRFSGHQFPNYSSELNVNALLLGDSALYLCASSWRTEAFFGQGTRLTVV.

The genes are TRBV4-1 and TRBJ2-1; no clear D gene. The CDR3 runs to 14 residues. V lost 7 bases, J lost 4 bases, and 14 bases lay in between. Germline V CDR1 and CDR2: MGHRA, YSYEKL. CDR3 nucleotide sequence: TGCGCCAGCACCCGAAGCCACGGTTACAATGAGCAGTTCTTC. Amino acids: CASTRSHGYNEQFF.

Only one count was recorded for this clone. This chain connects TRBV19 to TRBJ1-2; D is unresolved. V was trimmed by 7 bases and J by 6 bases, leaving 15 bases between them. Germline V gene lookup returns CDR1 LNHDA and CDR2 SQIVND (reference sequence). The CDR3 consists of 13 residues. The CDR3 DNA is TGTGCCAGTACCCCGACGGATCTCCATGGCTACACCTTC. Amino acid sequence: CASTPTDLHGYTF.

The chain has TRBV6-1 and TRBJ2-1; 10 bases line up with TRBD2. The J segment lost 5 bases and the V segment lost 8 bases, leaving 6 bases of the junction unmatched. The CDR3 sequence is 14 residues long. Germline values: CDR1 MNHNS, CDR2 SASEGT. The CDR3 is CASFWTSGNNEQFF. The CDR3 DNA sequence: TGTGCCAGCTTTTGGACTAGCGGTAACAATGAGCAGTTCTTC.

The chain joins TRBV7-8 to TRBJ2-1, with TRBD1 matching over 10 bases. This CDR3 spans 15 amino acids. The trim removed 2 bases at V and 6 bases at J, leaving 4 bases unmatched. Germline-derived CDR1 and CDR2 are SGHVS and FQNEAQ. CDR3 in amino acids: CASSLRTGGFNEQFF. The CDR3 nucleotides are TGTGCCAGCAGCTTAAGGACAGGGGGATTCAATGAGCAGTTCTTC.

V is TRBV13 and J is TRBJ2-7; TRBD1 agrees at 9 bases. V was clipped by 4 bases and J by 2 bases; unmatched bases: 6. The length of the CDR3 is 15 residues. Germline values: CDR1 PRHDT, CDR2 FYEKMQ (reference sequence). The CDR3: CASSYRGRRTYEQYF. CDR3 DNA sequence: TGTGCCAGCAGCTACAGGGGGCGTCGGACCTACGAGCAGTACTTC.

The rearrangement uses TRBV6-4 and TRBJ2-5; the D gene could be TRBD1 or TRBD2 (5 bases each). V was clipped by 7 bases and J by 7 bases, with 19 bases between them. Per germline, CDR1 MRHNA and CDR2 SNTAGT. This CDR3 spans 14 amino acids. CDR3 in amino acids: CASNPIRELGTQYF. CDR3 coding DNA: TGTGCCAGCAACCCAATCAGGGAGCTGGGGACCCAGTACTTC.

The chain joins TRBV7-2 to TRBJ2-3, with 8 bases that match TRBD1. This CDR3 contains 12 residues. V lost 5 bases and J lost 7; bases outside the gene matches: 2. Germline values: CDR1 SGHTA, CDR2 FQGNSA. CDR3 nucleotides: TGTGCCAGCAGCGACAGGGGAAATACGCAGTATTTT. It codes for CASSDRGNTQYF.